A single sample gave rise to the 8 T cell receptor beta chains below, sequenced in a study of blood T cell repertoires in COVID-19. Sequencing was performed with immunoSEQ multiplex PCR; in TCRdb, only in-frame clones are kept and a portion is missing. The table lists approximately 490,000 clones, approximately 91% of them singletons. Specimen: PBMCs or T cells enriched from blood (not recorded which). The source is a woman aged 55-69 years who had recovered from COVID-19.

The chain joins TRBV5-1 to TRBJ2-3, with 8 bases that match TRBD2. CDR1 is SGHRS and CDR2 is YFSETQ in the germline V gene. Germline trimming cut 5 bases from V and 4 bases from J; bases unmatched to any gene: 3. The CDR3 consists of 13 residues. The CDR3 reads CASSSGRADTQYF. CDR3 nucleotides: TGCGCCAGCAGTTCCGGGAGGGCAGATACGCAGTATTTT.

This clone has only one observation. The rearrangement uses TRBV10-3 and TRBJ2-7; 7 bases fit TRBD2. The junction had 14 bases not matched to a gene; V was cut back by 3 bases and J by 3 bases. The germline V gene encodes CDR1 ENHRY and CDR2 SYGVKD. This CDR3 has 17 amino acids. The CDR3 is CAISDSLGSGLNYEQYF. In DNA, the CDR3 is TGTGCCATCAGTGACTCCCTGGGTAGCGGGCTAAACTACGAGCAGTACTTC.

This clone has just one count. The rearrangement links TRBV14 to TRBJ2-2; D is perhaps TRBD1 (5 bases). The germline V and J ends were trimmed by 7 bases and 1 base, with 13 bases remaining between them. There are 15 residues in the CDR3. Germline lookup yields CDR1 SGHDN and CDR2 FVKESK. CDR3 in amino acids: CASTLGHKNTGELFF. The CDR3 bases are TGTGCCAGCACCTTAGGACATAAGAACACCGGGGAGCTGTTTTTT.

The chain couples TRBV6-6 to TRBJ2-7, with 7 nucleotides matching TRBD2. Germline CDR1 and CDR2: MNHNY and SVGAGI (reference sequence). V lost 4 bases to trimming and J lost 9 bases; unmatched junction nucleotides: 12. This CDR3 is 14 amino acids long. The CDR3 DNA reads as TGTGCCAGCAGTTCGGTGGTGAGCGGGGTCAGGCAGTACGTC. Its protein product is CASSSVVSGVRQYV.

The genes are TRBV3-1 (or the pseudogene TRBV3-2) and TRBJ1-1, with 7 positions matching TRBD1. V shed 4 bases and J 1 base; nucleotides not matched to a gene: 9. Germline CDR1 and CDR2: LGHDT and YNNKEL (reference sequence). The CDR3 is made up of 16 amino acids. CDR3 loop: CASSPQDRAANTEAFF. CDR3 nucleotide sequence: TGTGCCAGCAGCCCTCAAGACAGGGCCGCGAACACTGAAGCTTTCTTT.

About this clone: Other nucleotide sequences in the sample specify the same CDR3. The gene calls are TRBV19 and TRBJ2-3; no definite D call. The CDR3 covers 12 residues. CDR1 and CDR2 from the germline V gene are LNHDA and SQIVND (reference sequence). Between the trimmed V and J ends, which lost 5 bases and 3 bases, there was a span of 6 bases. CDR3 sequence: CASSPSTDTQYF. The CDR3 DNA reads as TGTGCCAGTAGTCCTAGTACAGATACGCAGTATTTT.

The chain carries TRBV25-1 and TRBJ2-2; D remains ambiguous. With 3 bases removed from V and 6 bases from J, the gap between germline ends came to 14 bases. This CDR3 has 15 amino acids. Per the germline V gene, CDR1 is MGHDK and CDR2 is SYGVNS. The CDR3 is CASSDPLRRPGELFF. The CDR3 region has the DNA TGTGCCAGCAGTGATCCCCTCAGGCGTCCCGGGGAGCTGTTTTTT.

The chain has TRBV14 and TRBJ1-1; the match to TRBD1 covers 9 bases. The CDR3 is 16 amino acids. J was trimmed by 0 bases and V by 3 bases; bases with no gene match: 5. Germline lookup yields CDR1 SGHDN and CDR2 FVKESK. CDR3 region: CASSQPGQGVNTEAFF. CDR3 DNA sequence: TGTGCCAGCAGCCAGCCGGGACAGGGTGTGAACACTGAAGCTTTCTTT.